Sequencing of this T cell receptor (beta chain) was carried out in a study of T cell responses to AZD1222 COVID-19 vaccine. General study results and limits: White British people made up most donors, females outnumbered males, and clonal diversity was possibly underestimated. Samples come after the peak T cell response, not at day 14.

TCRdb's table, derived via immunoSEQ multiplex PCR, lists solely in-frame clones and lacks some. The repertoire holds some 66,000 clones, with about nine tenths as singletons. V lost 2 bases and J 1 base, leaving 9 bases between the germline ends. The CDR3 is 14 amino acids. Germline CDR1 and CDR2: SGHNT and YYREEE (reference sequence). Investigators merged groups given second doses at roughly 4 or roughly 12 weeks. Points on this clone: Its antigen is unknown.

This TCR derives from an adult who received the AZD1222 COVID-19 vaccine. Sequences were derived from peripheral blood, sampled 28 days after the second AZD1222 dose. The chain links TRBV5-4 to TRBJ1-1, with unresolved D. As DNA, the CDR3 is TGTGCCAGCAGCTTAGACGGTGGGAACACTGAAGCTTTCTTT. Its translation: CASSLDGGNTEAFF. Drawing the rest from reference TRBV5-4 and TRBJ1-1, the complete variable domain is ETGVTQSPTHLIKTRGQQVTLRCSSQSGHNTVSWYQQALGQGPQFIFQYYREEENGRGNFPPRFSGLQFPNYSSELNVNALELDDSALYLCASSLDGGNTEAFFGQGTRLTVV.